This T cell receptor (beta chain) was recorded in a study of T cells and Merkel cell carcinoma outcomes. V shed 2 bases and J 1 base; nucleotides not matched to a gene: 2. The V gene's germline CDR1 is LGHNA and CDR2 YSLEER. The CDR3 sequence is 15 residues long. This clone was observed a handful of times. Sequencing was performed with immunoSEQ multiplex PCR; in TCRdb, only in-frame clones are kept and a portion is missing. The data contain 9,500 to 15,000 clones, about 95% of them singletons. The clonotype originates from a human donor with Merkel cell carcinoma. The chain has TRBV4-3 and TRBJ2-7, with 10 nucleotides matching TRBD2. The material sequenced was tumor tissue from Merkel cell carcinoma. CDR3 loop: CASSQRTSGSYEQYF. The CDR3 DNA is TGCGCCAGCAGCCAAAGGACTAGCGGTTCCTACGAGCAGTACTTC.